The 12 T cell receptor beta chains below all came from one sample that was sequenced in a study of B cell selection in AIRE deficiency. Profiling relied on immunoSEQ multiplex PCR, and the TCRdb table lists in-frame clones only, not all of them. Among some 23,000 clones listed, about 98% were seen once. Sorting defined conventional CD4 T cells as CD4+CD127+. The specimen was conventional CD4+ T cells sorted from PBMCs. The receptors come from a human donor with AIRE deficiency.

V and J are TRBV28 and TRBJ1-1; the D is unclear. The germline V and J ends were trimmed by 7 bases and 4 bases, with 19 bases remaining between them. Germline CDR1 reads MDHEN; CDR2 reads SYDVKM. CDR3 length: 15 amino acids. CDR3 nucleotide sequence: TGTGCCAGCAAGGCCCTGAATACGCGTGGCACTGAAGCTTTCTTT. It is translated as CASKALNTRGTEAFF.

The chain combines TRBV9 with TRBJ1-4; the D gene is possibly TRBD1 (5 bases). Germline CDR1 and CDR2: SGDLS and YYNGEE. V was shortened by 0 bases and J by 0 bases, with 12 bases between the two germline ends. The CDR3 sequence is 17 residues long. The chain's CDR3 is CASSVAGRGATNEKLFF. CDR3 DNA sequence: TGTGCCAGCAGCGTAGCCGGGAGGGGTGCAACTAATGAAAAACTGTTTTTT.

This chain links TRBV28 with TRBJ2-3; 8 nucleotides agree with TRBD2. After removal of 6 bases from V and 1 base from J, the junction contained 3 bases not matched to a gene. This CDR3 is built from 14 residues. CDR1 and CDR2 from the germline V gene are MDHEN and SYDVKM. The CDR3 DNA sequence: TGTGCCAGCAGAGTGCGGGGGGGCACAGATACGCAGTATTTT. Translation: CASRVRGGTDTQYF.

The genes are TRBV6-5 and TRBJ2-1, with D possibly TRBD2 on 6 matching bases. Per the germline V gene, CDR1 is MNHEY and CDR2 is SVGAGI. V was shortened by 4 bases and J by 6 bases, with 16 bases between the two germline ends. This CDR3 has 15 amino acids. CDR3: CASSSPSLAGNEQFF. In DNA form, the CDR3 reads TGTGCCAGCAGTTCCCCTTCACTAGCCGGCAATGAGCAGTTCTTC.

The genes are TRBV7-2 and TRBJ1-2; no clear D. CDR1 and CDR2 from the germline V gene are SGHTA and FQGNSA. CDR3 length: 14 amino acids. Trimming cost V 1 base and J 3 bases, with 9 bases left between them. CDR3 in DNA: TGTGCCAGCAGCTTAGATACGGGTGACTATGGCTACACCTTC. It is translated as CASSLDTGDYGYTF. Complete variable domain (other parts from reference TRBV7-2 and TRBJ1-2): GAGVSQSPSNKVTEKGKDVELRCDPISGHTALYWYRQSLGQGLEFLIYFQGNSAPDKSGLPSDRFSAERTGGSVSTLTIQRTQQEDSAVYLCASSLDTGDYGYTFGSGTRLTVV.

The chain is built from TRBV2 and TRBJ2-7; D gene ambiguous. CDR3 length: 14 residues. Germline values: CDR1 SNHLY, CDR2 FYNNEI. The V and J ends lost 3 bases and 5 bases respectively, with 14 bases between them. The CDR3 sequence is CASSDINSSHEQYF. Here the CDR3 DNA reads TGTGCCAGCAGTGATATAAACAGTTCCCACGAGCAGTACTTC.

This sequence joins TRBV23-1 and TRBJ2-3; 10 bases are shared with TRBD2. TRBV23-1 is identified as an open reading frame with a role that is uncertain. Losses at the gene ends were 2 bases for V and 2 bases for J; bases not matched to a gene: 19. This CDR3 is 21 amino acids long. CDR3 sequence: CASSQKRPPFLLAGNTDTQYF. CDR3 bases: TGCGCCAGCAGTCAAAAAAGGCCCCCCTTCCTACTAGCGGGAAACACAGATACGCAGTATTTT.

The V gene is TRBV19, the J gene TRBJ1-1, with no clear D. The length of the CDR3 is 12 residues. In germline, CDR1 is LNHDA, CDR2 SQIVND (reference sequence). V lost 7 bases, J lost 0 bases, and 6 bases lay in between. CDR3 bases: TGTGCCAGTAACAGCTTGAACACTGAAGCTTTCTTT. Residues: CASNSLNTEAFF.

The rearrangement joins TRBV4-1 to TRBJ2-1; either TRBD1 or TRBD2 may supply D (5 bases each). V lost 1 base, J lost 11 bases, and 30 bases lay in between. This CDR3 region has 19 residues. Germline V gene sequence: CDR1 MGHRA, CDR2 YSYEKL. This chain's CDR3 is CASSQGIVRDGALVVQQFF. The CDR3 DNA follows: TGCGCCAGCAGCCAAGGGATCGTCAGGGACGGCGCTCTCGTGGTGCAGCAGTTCTTC.

The chain links TRBV10-1 to TRBJ2-1; perhaps TRBD1 as D (5 bases). Per germline, CDR1 WNHNN and CDR2 SYGVQD (reference sequence). Trimming pared 6 bases from V and 12 bases from J, leaving 24 bases between. The CDR3 spans 15 residues. The CDR3 protein is CASRGRVKVRDGQFF. The CDR3 DNA reads as TGCGCCAGCAGGGGCAGGGTAAAGGTCAGGGATGGGCAGTTCTTC.

The chain employs TRBV5-4 and TRBJ2-2; either TRBD1 or TRBD2 may fit D (5 bases each). The V end lost 5 bases, the J end lost 6 bases, and 17 bases lay between the germline ends. Germline CDR1 is SGHNT and CDR2 is YYREEE (reference sequence). This CDR3 has 15 amino acids. The CDR3 reads CASSPGILGAGELFF. The CDR3 bases are TGTGCCAGCAGTCCGGGGATCTTAGGGGCCGGGGAGCTGTTTTTT.

The rearrangement uses TRBV11-2 and TRBJ2-7; the D gene is possibly TRBD2 (5 bases). From germline, CDR1 is SGHAT and CDR2 FQNNGV. V lost 5 bases, J lost 0 bases, and 11 bases lay in between. This CDR3 comprises 14 residues. DNA of the CDR3: TGTGCCAGCAGCAGCGGAGGAATCTCCTACGAGCAGTACTTC. Its protein is CASSSGGISYEQYF.